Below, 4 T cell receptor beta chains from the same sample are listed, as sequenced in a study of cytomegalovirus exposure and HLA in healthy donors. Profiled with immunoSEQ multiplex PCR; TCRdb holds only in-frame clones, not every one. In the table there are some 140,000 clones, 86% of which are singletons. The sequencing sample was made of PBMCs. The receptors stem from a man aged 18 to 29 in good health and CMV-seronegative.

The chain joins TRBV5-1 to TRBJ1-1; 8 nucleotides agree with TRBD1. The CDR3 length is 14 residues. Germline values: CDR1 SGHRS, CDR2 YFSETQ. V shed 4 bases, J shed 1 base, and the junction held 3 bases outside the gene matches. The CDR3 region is CASSAGTGNTEAFF. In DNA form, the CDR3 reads TGCGCCAGCAGCGCTGGGACAGGGAACACTGAAGCTTTCTTT.

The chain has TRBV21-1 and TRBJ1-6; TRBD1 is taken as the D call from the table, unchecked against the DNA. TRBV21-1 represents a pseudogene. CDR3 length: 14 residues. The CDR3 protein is CASSRQGKNSPLHF. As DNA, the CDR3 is TGTGCCAGCAGCAGACAGGGGAAAAATTCACCCCTCCACTTT.

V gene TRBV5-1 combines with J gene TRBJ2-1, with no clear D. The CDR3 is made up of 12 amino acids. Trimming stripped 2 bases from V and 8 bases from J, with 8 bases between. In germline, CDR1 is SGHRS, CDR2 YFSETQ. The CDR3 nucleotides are TGCGCCAGCAGCTTCGCTCTAGATGAGCAGTTCTTC. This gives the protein CASSFALDEQFF.

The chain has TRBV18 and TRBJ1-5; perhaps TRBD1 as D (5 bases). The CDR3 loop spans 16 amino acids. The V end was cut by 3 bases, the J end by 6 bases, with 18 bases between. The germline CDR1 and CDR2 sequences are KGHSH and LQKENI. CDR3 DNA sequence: TGTGCCAGCTCACCCCCCCAACCGCAGCAGGGTCAGCCCCAGCATTTT. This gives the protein CASSPPQPQQGQPQHF.